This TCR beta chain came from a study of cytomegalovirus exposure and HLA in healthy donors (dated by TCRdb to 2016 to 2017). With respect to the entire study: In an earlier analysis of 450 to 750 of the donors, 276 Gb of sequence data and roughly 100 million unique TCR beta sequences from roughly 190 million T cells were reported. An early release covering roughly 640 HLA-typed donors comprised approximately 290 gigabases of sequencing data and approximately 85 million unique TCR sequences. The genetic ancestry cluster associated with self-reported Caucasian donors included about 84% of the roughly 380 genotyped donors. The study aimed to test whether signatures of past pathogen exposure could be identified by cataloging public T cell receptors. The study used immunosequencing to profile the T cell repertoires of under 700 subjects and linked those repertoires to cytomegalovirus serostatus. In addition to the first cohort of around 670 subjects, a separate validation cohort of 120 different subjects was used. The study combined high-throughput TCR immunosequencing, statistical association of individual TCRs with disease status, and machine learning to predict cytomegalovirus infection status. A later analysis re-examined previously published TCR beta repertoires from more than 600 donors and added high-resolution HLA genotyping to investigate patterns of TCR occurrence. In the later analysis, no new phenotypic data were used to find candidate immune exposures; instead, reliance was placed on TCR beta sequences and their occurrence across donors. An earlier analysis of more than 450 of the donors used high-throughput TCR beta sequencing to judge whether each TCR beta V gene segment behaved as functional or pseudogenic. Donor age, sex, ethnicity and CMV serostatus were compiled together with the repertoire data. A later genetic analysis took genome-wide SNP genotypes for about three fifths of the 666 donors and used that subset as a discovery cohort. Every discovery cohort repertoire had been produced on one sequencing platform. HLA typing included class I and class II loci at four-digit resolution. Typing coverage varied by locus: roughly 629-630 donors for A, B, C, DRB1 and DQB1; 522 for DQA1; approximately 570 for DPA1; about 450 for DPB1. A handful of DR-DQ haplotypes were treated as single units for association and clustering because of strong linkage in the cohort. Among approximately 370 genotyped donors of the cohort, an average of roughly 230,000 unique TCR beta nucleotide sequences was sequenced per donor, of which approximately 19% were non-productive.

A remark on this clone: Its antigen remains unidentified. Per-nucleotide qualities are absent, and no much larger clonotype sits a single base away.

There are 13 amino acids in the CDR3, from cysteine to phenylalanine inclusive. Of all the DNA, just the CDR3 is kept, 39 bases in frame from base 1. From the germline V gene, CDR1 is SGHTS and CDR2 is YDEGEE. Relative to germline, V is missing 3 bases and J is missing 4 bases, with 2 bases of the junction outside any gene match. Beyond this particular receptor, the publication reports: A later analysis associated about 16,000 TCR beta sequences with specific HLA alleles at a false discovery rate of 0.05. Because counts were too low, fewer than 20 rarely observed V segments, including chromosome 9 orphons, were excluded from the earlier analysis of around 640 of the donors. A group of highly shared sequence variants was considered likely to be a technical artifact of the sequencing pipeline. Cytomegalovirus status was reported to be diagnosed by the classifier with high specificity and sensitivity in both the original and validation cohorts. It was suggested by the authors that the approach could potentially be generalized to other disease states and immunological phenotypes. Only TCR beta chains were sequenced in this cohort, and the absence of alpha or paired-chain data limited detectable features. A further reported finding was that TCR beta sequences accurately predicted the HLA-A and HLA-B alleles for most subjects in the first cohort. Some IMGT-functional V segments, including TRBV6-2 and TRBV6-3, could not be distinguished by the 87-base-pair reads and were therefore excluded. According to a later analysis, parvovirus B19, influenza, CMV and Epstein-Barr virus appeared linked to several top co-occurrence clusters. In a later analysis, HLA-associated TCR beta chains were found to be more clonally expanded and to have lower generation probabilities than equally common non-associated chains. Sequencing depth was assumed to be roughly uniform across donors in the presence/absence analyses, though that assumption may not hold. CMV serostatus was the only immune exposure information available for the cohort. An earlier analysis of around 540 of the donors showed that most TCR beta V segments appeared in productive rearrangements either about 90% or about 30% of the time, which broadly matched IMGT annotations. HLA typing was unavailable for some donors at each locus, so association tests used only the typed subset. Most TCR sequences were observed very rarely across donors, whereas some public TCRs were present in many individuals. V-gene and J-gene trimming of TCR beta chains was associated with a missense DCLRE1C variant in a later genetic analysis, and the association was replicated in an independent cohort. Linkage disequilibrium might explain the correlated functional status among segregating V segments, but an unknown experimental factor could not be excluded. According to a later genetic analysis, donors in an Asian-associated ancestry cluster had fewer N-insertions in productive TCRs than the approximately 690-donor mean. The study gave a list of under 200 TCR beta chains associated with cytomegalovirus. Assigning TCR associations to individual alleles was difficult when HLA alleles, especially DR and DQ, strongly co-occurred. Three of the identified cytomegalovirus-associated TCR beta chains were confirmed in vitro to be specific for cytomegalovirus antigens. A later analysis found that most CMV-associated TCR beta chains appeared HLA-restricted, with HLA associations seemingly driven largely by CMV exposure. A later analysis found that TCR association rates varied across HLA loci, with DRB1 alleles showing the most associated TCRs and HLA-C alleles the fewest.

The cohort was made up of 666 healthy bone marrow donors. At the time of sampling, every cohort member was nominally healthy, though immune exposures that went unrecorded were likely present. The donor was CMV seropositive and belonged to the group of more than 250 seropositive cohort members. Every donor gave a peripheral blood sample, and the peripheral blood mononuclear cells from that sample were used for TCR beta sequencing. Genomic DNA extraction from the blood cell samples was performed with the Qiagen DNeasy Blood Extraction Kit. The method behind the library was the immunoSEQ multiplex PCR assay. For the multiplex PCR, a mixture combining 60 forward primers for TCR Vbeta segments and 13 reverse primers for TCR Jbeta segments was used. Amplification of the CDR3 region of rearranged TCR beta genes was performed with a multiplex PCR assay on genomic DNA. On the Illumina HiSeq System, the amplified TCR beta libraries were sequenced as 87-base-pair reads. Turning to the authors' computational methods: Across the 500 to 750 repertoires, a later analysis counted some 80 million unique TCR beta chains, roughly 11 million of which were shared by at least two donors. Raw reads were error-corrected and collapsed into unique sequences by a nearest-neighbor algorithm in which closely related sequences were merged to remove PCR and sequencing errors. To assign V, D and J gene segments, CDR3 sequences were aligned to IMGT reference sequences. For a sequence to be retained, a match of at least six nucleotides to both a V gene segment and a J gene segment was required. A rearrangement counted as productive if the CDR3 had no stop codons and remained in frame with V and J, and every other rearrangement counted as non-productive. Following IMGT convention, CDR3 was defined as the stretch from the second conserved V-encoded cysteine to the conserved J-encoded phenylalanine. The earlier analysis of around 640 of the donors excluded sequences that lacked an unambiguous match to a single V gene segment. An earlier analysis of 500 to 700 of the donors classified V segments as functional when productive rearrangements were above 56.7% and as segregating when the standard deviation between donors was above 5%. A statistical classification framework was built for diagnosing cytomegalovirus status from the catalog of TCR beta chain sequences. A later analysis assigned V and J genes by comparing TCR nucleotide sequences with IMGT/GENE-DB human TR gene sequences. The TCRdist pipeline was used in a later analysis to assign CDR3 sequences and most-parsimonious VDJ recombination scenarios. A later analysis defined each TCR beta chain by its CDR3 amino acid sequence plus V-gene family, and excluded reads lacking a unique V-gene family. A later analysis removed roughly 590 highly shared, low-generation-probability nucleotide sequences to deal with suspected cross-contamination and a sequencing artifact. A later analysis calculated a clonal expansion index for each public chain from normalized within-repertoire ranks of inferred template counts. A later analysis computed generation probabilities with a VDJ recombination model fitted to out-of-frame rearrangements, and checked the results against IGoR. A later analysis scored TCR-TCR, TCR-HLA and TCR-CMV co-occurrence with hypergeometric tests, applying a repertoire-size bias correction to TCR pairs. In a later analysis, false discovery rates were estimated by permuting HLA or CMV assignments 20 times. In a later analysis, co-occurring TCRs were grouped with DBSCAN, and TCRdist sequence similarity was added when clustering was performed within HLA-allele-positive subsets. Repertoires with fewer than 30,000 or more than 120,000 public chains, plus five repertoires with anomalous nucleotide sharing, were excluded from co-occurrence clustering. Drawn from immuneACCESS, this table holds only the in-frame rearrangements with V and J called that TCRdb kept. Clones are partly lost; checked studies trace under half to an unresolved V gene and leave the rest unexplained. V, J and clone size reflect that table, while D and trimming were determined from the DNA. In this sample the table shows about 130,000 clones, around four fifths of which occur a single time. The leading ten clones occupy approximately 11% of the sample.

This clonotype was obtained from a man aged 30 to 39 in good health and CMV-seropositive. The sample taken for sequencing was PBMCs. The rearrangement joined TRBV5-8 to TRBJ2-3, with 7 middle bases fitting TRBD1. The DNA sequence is TGTGCCAGCAGCTGGACAGGCCCAGATACGCAGTATTTT. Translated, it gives CASSWTGPDTQYF.